The 32 T cell receptor beta chains below were found in one sample sequenced in a study of human T cells and chemical hapten exposure. One entry per CDR3 protein, called by TCRdb with MiXCR from the 5' RACE reads. The table has 110,000 or so distinct CDR3 sequences, around 20% seen once. The authors' total RNA extraction used unfractionated whole blood. These receptors came from a human donor in good health.

In this sample, this clonotype turned up a few times. This chain links TRBV19 with TRBJ2-7, with D maybe TRBD1 (6 bases). The CDR3 has 15 residues. Trimming cost V 9 bases and J 1 base, with 19 bases left between them. Germline values: CDR1 LNHDA, CDR2 SQIVND (reference sequence). For the CDR3, the DNA is TGTGCCAGCACGATGACAGGTACACCTTCCTACGAGCAGTACTTC. Protein product: CASTMTGTPSYEQYF.

V and J are TRBV4-1 and TRBJ1-6; D ambiguous. Trimming removed 1 base from V and 6 bases from J, with 10 bases in between. The CDR3 is made up of 15 amino acids. Looked up from germline, CDR1 is MGHRA and CDR2 is YSYEKL. The CDR3, as DNA: TGCGCCAGCAGCCAAGGGTTTGCCCCTAATTCACCCCTCCACTTT. As protein: CASSQGFAPNSPLHF.

The gene calls are TRBV5-1 and TRBJ2-6; D is possibly TRBD2 (6 bases). With 0 bases removed from V and 5 bases from J, the gap between germline ends came to 18 bases. CDR3 length: 18 residues. Germline V gene sequence: CDR1 SGHRS, CDR2 YFSETQ. CDR3 nucleotide sequence: TGCGCCAGCAGCTTGGGGGAGGTGGGCCGGTCGCGGGCCAACGTCCTGACTTTC. This encodes CASSLGEVGRSRANVLTF.

About this clonotype itself: This sequence may be a read error, since a much larger clone differs from it by one base. The chain carries TRBV4-2 and TRBJ2-1; 12 positions agree with TRBD2. Trimming took 4 bases from V and 4 from J; bases not matched to a gene: 5. Germline loops: CDR1 LGHNA, CDR2 YNFKEQ. The CDR3 consists of 16 residues. CDR3 coding DNA: TGTGCCAGCAGCCCCCTGACTAGCGGGGGTTACAATGAGCAGTTCTTC. As protein: CASSPLTSGGYNEQFF.

V is TRBV4-1 and J is TRBJ2-6, with a possible D match to TRBD1 (6 bases). The V gene lost 4 bases and the J gene lost 0 bases, with 7 bases spanning the gap. This CDR3 is built from 15 residues. Germline CDR1 MGHRA, CDR2 YSYEKL. CDR3 in amino acids: CASSRTDSGANVLTF. The CDR3 nucleotides read TGCGCCAGCAGCCGGACAGACTCTGGGGCCAACGTCCTGACTTTC.

A few counts support this clonotype. The rearrangement uses TRBV28 and TRBJ1-6, with no clear D. Trimming pared 4 bases from V and 4 bases from J, leaving 8 bases between. This CDR3 spans 14 amino acids. Germline lookup yields CDR1 MDHEN and CDR2 SYDVKM. The CDR3 is CASSSRIYNSPLHF. The DNA for the CDR3 is TGTGCCAGCAGTTCAAGAATATATAATTCACCCCTCCACTTT.

A few counts support this clonotype. The chain couples TRBV5-1 to TRBJ1-3; D not certain. This CDR3 is built from 14 residues. Germline V gene lookup returns CDR1 SGHRS and CDR2 YFSETQ. The V end was cut by 3 bases, the J end by 4 bases, with 11 bases between. CDR3: CASSSAASGNTIYF. CDR3 nucleotides: TGCGCCAGCAGCTCGGCCGCTAGCGGAAACACCATATATTTT.

The chain recombines TRBV27 with TRBJ2-3; the D is unclear. The V end lost 10 bases, the J end lost 0 bases, and 5 bases lay between the germline ends. This CDR3 has 11 residues. The germline CDR1 and CDR2 sequences are MNHEY and SMNVEV (reference sequence). The CDR3 loop is CATFSTDTQYF. The DNA of the CDR3 is TGTGCCACCTTTAGCACAGATACGCAGTATTTT.

Remarks on this clonotype: One end of the junction fails to match germline, which may point to a read error. The gene calls are TRBV29-1 and TRBJ2-3; 7 nucleotides line up with TRBD2. The V gene's germline CDR1 is SQVTM and CDR2 ANQGSEA. The CDR3 consists of 16 residues. Here the CDR3 DNA reads TGCAGCGTTGAAGATTGGGGGGGGTCCGGCACAGATACGCACTATTTT. It specifies CSVEDWGGSGTDTHYF.

V is TRBV20-1 and J is TRBJ2-1, with TRBD2 matching 11 bases. The CDR3 contains 14 residues. Trimming took 2 bases from V and 5 from J; bases not matched to a gene: 2. Germline CDR1 DFQATT, CDR2 SNEGSKA (reference sequence). The CDR3 loop reads CSARRLAGHNEQFF. The CDR3 DNA sequence: TGCAGTGCTAGAAGACTAGCGGGACACAATGAGCAGTTCTTC.

J is TRBJ1-1 and V is TRBV27, with a tentative D call TRBD1 (5 bases). The germline V gene has CDR1 MNHEY and CDR2 SMNVEV (reference sequence). Trimming stripped 3 bases from V and 6 bases from J, with 17 bases between. The CDR3 is 15 residues long. This CDR3 is CASSLAGASRAEAFF. CDR3 sequence (DNA): TGTGCCAGCAGTTTGGCCGGGGCTTCTAGGGCTGAAGCTTTCTTT.

This clonotype has more than one count but fewer than ten. The chain combines TRBV20-1 with TRBJ2-1, with D perhaps TRBD2 (6 bases). Per the germline V gene, CDR1 is DFQATT and CDR2 is SNEGSKA (reference sequence). Trimming took 2 bases from V and 4 from J, leaving 12 bases between them. This CDR3 is 14 amino acids long. In DNA form, the CDR3 reads TGCAGTGCTAGAACCCGGGACTGGTACAATGAGCAGTTCTTC. It specifies CSARTRDWYNEQFF.

The table lists this clonotype with a few counts. The genes are TRBV29-1 and TRBJ2-1; 9 bases are shared with TRBD2. Losses at the gene ends were 6 bases for V and 13 bases for J; bases not matched to a gene: 13. Germline loops: CDR1 SQVTM, CDR2 ANQGSEA. The CDR3 is made up of 13 amino acids. CDR3 nucleotide sequence: TGCAGCGTCACACAACCATTAGCGGGAGTTCAGTTCTTC. It specifies CSVTQPLAGVQFF.

The chain recombines TRBV28 with TRBJ1-4, with TRBD1 as a possible D gene (6 bases). Trimming took 5 bases from V and 10 from J, leaving 20 bases between them. In germline, CDR1 is MDHEN, CDR2 SYDVKM. The CDR3 extends over 15 amino acids. This CDR3 reads CASSLPGGFLGKLFF. CDR3 DNA: TGTGCCAGCAGTCTCCCGGGGGGCTTCCTTGGAAAACTGTTTTTT.

This clonotype was seen only a few times. The rearrangement uses TRBV28 and TRBJ2-1; TRBD2 matches 13 bases. The germline CDR1 and CDR2 sequences are MDHEN and SYDVKM. This CDR3 contains 19 residues. With V trimmed by 4 bases and J by 7 bases, 16 bases remained unmatched. The CDR3 region has the DNA TGTGCCAGCAGTTCGACCCTCATTCGGACTAGCGGGAGTGGGAATGAGCAGTTCTTC. This sequence encodes CASSSTLIRTSGSGNEQFF.

This clonotype was detected a few times. The chain is built from TRBV5-1 and TRBJ1-2, with TRBD1 identical over 7 bases. With V trimmed by 4 bases and J by 4 bases, 10 bases remained unmatched. This CDR3 is built from 15 residues. Germline V gives CDR1 SGHRS, CDR2 YFSETQ. The CDR3 coding sequence is TGCGCCAGCAGCCCGATGGGGACAGCTATCTATGGCTACACCTTC. Translating it yields CASSPMGTAIYGYTF.

On this clonotype: This CDR3 is missing its conserved last phenylalanine or tryptophan, likely due to a read error. This chain connects TRBV11-2 to TRBJ1-4; 8 positions agree with TRBD1. Trimming took 5 bases from V and 5 from J; bases not matched to a gene: 1. This CDR3 has 13 amino acids. Germline V CDR1 and CDR2: SGHAT, FQNNGV. This CDR3 reads CASSRDRNEKLFL. In DNA form, the CDR3 reads TGTGCCAGCAGCCGGGACAGGAATGAAAAACTGTTTTTA.

The chain is built from TRBV28 and TRBJ2-7, with 7 bases matching TRBD1. Germline assignment: CDR1 MDHEN and CDR2 SYDVKM. This CDR3 comprises 13 residues. Germline trimming cut 10 bases from V and 2 bases from J; bases unmatched to any gene: 8. The CDR3 sequence is CATRWDRAYEQYF. In nucleotides, the CDR3 is TGTGCCACCCGGTGGGACAGAGCCTACGAGCAGTACTTC.

V is TRBV28 and J is TRBJ2-1; 10 nucleotides match TRBD1. Trimming removed 4 bases from V and 2 bases from J; junction bases left unmatched: 5. The CDR3 runs to 16 residues. CDR1 is MDHEN, CDR2 SYDVKM, per germline. The CDR3 DNA follows: TGTGCCAGCAGTTACCCCGGGACAGGGGCCTACAATGAGCAGTTCTTC. This translates into CASSYPGTGAYNEQFF.

This clonotype was observed a handful of times. This chain connects TRBV13 to TRBJ2-4; D gene unclear. The germline V and J ends were trimmed by 6 bases and 5 bases, with 14 bases remaining between them. The CDR3 runs 14 residues. From germline, CDR1 is PRHDT and CDR2 FYEKMQ (reference sequence). The CDR3: CASRKDRNQNIQYF. CDR3 bases: TGTGCCAGCAGAAAGGACCGTAATCAAAACATTCAGTACTTC. Together with reference TRBV13 and TRBJ2-4, the CDR3 gives the full variable domain: AAGVIQSPRHLIKEKRETATLKCYPIPRHDTVYWYQQGPGQDPQFLISFYEKMQSDKGSIPDRFSAQQFSDYHSELNMSSLELGDSALYFCASRKDRNQNIQYFGAGTRLSVL.

Only a few counts were recorded for this clonotype. The chain has TRBV29-1 and TRBJ1-6; TRBD1 matches at 10 bases. The CDR3 covers 14 residues. Germline V gives CDR1 SQVTM, CDR2 ANQGSEA. The V segment lost 6 bases and the J segment 8 bases; nucleotides outside the gene matches: 7. The CDR3 sequence is CSVSPGQGDSPLHF. CDR3 coding DNA: TGCAGCGTGTCCCCCGGACAGGGGGATTCACCCCTCCACTTT.

This clonotype was picked up a small number of times. CDR3 in DNA: TGTGCCAGCAGTCACCGGGACAGGATCTATGGCTACACCTTC. This translates into CASSHRDRIYGYTF. This chain uses TRBV27 with TRBJ1-2; 8 bases are a match to TRBD1. J gave up 4 bases and V 5 bases, and 6 bases lay outside the gene matches. This CDR3 has 14 amino acids. Per germline, CDR1 MNHEY and CDR2 SMNVEV (reference sequence).

V and J are TRBV7-8 and TRBJ1-2, with 8 bases fitting TRBD1. The CDR3 spans 14 residues. The V gene's germline CDR1 is SGHVS and CDR2 FQNEAQ. V lost 1 base and J lost 8; bases outside the gene matches: 6. The CDR3 nucleotides are TGTGCCAGCAGCTTAGTCCCGACAGGGGACGGCTACACCTTC. It specifies CASSLVPTGDGYTF.

The chain is built from TRBV6-5 and TRBJ1-5; no clear D gene. The germline V gene encodes CDR1 MNHEY and CDR2 SVGAGI. The CDR3 has 14 residues. V gave up 0 bases and J gave up 8 bases, with 11 bases separating them. For the CDR3, the DNA is TGTGCCAGCAGTTACTCGAGGACCGAGAAGCCCCAGCATTTT. Translation gives CASSYSRTEKPQHF.

The gene calls are TRBV6-5 and TRBJ1-1, with D perhaps matching TRBD1 (5 bases). Trimming took off 4 bases at V and 10 bases at J, with 19 bases between the two ends. CDR1 and CDR2 from the germline V gene are MNHEY and SVGAGI. The CDR3 runs to 14 residues. The CDR3 DNA sequence: TGTGCCAGCAGTTGGGGCAGTGAAGGATCGCGAGCTTTCTTT. Translating gives CASSWGSEGSRAFF.

This clonotype was seen a handful of times. The V and J genes are TRBV5-1 and TRBJ2-7, with TRBD1 matching over 12 bases. The CDR3 loop spans 14 amino acids. V lost 4 bases and J lost 5; bases outside the gene matches: 4. Germline lookup yields CDR1 SGHRS and CDR2 YFSETQ. CDR3 DNA: TGCGCCAGCAGCCCGGGACAGGGGGCGAACGAGCAGTACTTC. Protein: CASSPGQGANEQYF. Complete variable domain (other parts from reference TRBV5-1 and TRBJ2-7): KAGVTQTPRYLIKTRGQQVTLSCSPISGHRSVSWYQQTPGQGLQFLFEYFSETQRNKGNFPGRFSGRQFSNSRSEMNVSTLELGDSALYLCASSPGQGANEQYFGPGTRLTVT.

This clonotype showed up just once. This chain uses TRBV14 with TRBJ2-3; weak D call: TRBD2 (5 bases). This CDR3 is built from 22 residues. V was pared by 0 bases and J by 2 bases, with 30 bases between. Germline V gene lookup returns CDR1 SGHDN and CDR2 FVKESK. The CDR3 region has the DNA TGTGCCAGCAGCCAAGATATGAGGACTTTTCACCCCGACGCCCGGAACACAGATACGCAGTATTTT. This codes for CASSQDMRTFHPDARNTDTQYF.

The chain links TRBV5-1 to TRBJ2-7, with TRBD2 identical over 12 bases. The CDR3 contains 18 residues. Germline CDR1 and CDR2: SGHRS and YFSETQ. J gave up 5 bases and V 2 bases, and 14 bases lay outside the gene matches. The CDR3 loop is CASSFSGLAGTVGNEQYF. CDR3 DNA: TGCGCCAGCAGCTTCTCCGGACTAGCGGGAACGGTCGGGAACGAGCAGTACTTC. Supplemented by reference TRBV5-1 and TRBJ2-7, the full variable domain reads KAGVTQTPRYLIKTRGQQVTLSCSPISGHRSVSWYQQTPGQGLQFLFEYFSETQRNKGNFPGRFSGRQFSNSRSEMNVSTLELGDSALYLCASSFSGLAGTVGNEQYFGPGTRLTVT.

The rearrangement uses TRBV7-9 and TRBJ2-1; D is unresolved. Germline V gives CDR1 SEHNR, CDR2 FQNEAQ (reference sequence). CDR3 length: 14 residues. The V end was cut by 5 bases, the J end by 0 bases, with 8 bases between. CDR3 in amino acids: CASSPTSSYNEQFF. CDR3 sequence (DNA): TGTGCCAGCAGCCCCACTTCCTCCTACAATGAGCAGTTCTTC. Full variable domain (rest looked up from reference TRBV7-9 and TRBJ2-1): DTGVSQNPRHKITKRGQNVTFRCDPISEHNRLYWYRQTLGQGPEFLTYFQNEAQLEKSRLLSDRFSAERPKGSFSTLEIQRTEQGDSAMYLCASSPTSSYNEQFFGPGTRLTVL.

The chain is built from TRBV5-1 and TRBJ1-6; D may be TRBD1 (5 bases). The CDR3 is made up of 14 amino acids. V was cut by 3 bases and J by 4 bases, with 8 bases left in between. CDR1 is SGHRS, CDR2 YFSETQ, per germline. This CDR3 reads CASSSDSYNSPLHF. CDR3 sequence (DNA): TGCGCCAGCAGCTCCGACAGTTATAATTCACCCCTCCACTTT.

The chain links TRBV6-5 to TRBJ1-4, with TRBD1 identical over 7 bases. CDR3 length: 14 residues. V dropped 2 bases and J dropped 7; count of bases not matched to a gene: 4. The germline V gene has CDR1 MNHEY and CDR2 SVGAGI. CDR3 in DNA: TGTGCCAGCAGTTACCGACAGGGCGGTGAAAAACTGTTTTTT. Translated, it gives CASSYRQGGEKLFF.

This chain connects TRBV6-1 to TRBJ1-5; TRBD1 might be the D (6 bases). This CDR3 has 14 residues. V gave up 6 bases and J gave up 1 base, with 10 bases separating them. The germline gives CDR1 MNHNS, CDR2 SASEGT. The CDR3 DNA reads TGTGCCAGCAGCGTCCAGGGGAGCAATCAGCCCCAGCATTTT. Amino acid sequence: CASSVQGSNQPQHF.